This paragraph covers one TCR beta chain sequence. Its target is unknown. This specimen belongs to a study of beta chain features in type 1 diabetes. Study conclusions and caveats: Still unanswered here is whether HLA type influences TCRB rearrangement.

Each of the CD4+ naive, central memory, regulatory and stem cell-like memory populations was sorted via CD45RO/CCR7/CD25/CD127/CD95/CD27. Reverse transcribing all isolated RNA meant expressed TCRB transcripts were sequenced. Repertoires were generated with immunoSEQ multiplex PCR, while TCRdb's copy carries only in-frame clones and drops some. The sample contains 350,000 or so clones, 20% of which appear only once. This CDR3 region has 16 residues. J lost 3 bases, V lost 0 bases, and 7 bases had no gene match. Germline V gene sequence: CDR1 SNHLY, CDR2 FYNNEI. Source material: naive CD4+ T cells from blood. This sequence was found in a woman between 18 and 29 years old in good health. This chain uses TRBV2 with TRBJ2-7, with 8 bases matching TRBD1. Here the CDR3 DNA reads TGTGCCAGCAGTGAAGCGCGTAGGACAGGGAACTACGAGCAGTACTTC. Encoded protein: CASSEARRTGNYEQYF. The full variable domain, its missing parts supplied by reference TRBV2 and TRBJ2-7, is EPEVTQTPSHQVTQMGQEVILRCVPISNHLYFYWYRQILGQKVEFLVSFYNNEISEKSEIFDDQFSVERPDGSNFTLKIRSTKLEDSAMYFCASSEARRTGNYEQYFGPGTRLTVT.